This note documents a single TCR beta chain sequence. The data were obtained in a study of blood T cell repertoires in COVID-19. Across the study: There were acute and convalescent COVID-19 samples, and they came from the United States, Italy and Spain.

The data were produced by immunoSEQ multiplex PCR, yet TCRdb's version contains in-frame clones alone and is incomplete. This table has about 320,000 clones, over 90% appearing once. The receptor's source is a woman aged 25 to 39 who had been exposed to COVID-19. The sample consisted of PBMCs or T cells enriched from blood (not recorded which).

The CDR3 sequence is CASSLWGLAGSFSSGANVLTF. In DNA, the CDR3 is TGTGCCAGCAGTTTATGGGGACTAGCGGGGAGCTTTAGCTCTGGGGCCAACGTCCTGACTTTC. The chain is built from TRBV27 and TRBJ2-6, with TRBD2 matching 13 bases. There are 21 residues in the CDR3. Germline values: CDR1 MNHEY, CDR2 SMNVEV (reference sequence). The J segment lost 0 bases and the V segment lost 1 base, leaving 9 bases of the junction unmatched.